This TCR beta chain was found in a study of read filtering for tumor transcriptome and immune sequencing. Looking at the study overall: R-ISS stage counts were about 8 for I, about 17 for II, about 7 for III. Transcriptome libraries were built from DNase-treated RNA. IR-seq gave about 3.5 to 10.27 million TCR reads per sample; RNA-seq gave roughly 80 to 1273.

About this clonotype itself: This may arise from a read error, as a much more abundant clone is one base away.

From germline, CDR1 is SGHTA and CDR2 FQGTGA. This CDR3 has 13 amino acids. From 300 to 450 ng of RNA, a library with molecular barcoded alpha/delta and beta/gamma adaptors was made. TCRdb re-called the reads with MiXCR, one entry per CDR3 protein. The sample includes about 63,000 distinct CDR3 sequences, about 15% of them seen just once. Every patient had bone marrow sampled while the disease was active. The source is a donor aged 40 or older with multiple myeloma. The rearrangement links TRBV7-3 to TRBJ1-5; D not certain. Sequencing was done on a sample of a population of CD138-negative cells sorted from bone marrow. The CDR3 spells CASSLTANQPRHF. CDR3 nucleotide sequence: TGTGCCAGCAGCTTAACGGCCAATCAGCCCCGGCATTTT.